Below, 2 T cell receptor beta chains from the same sample are listed, as sequenced in a study of blood T cells in healthy people across ages. For the second PCR, which ran for roughly 6 to 12 cycles, a sample-barcoded 5' primer and a J-beta primer mix were used. TCRdb reprocessed the 5' RACE reads via MiXCR and lists one record per CDR3 protein. The table lists approximately 600,000 distinct CDR3 sequences, under 65% of them singletons, with roughly 34% in the top ten. Sequencing was performed on blood. The source of these receptors is a man aged 55 to 70 in good health.

This clonotype was observed a handful of times. The chain combines TRBV3-1 with TRBJ2-3, with 13 positions matching TRBD2. CDR1 is LGHDT, CDR2 YNNKEL, per germline (reference sequence). The CDR3 consists of 16 residues. J lost 2 bases, V lost 4 bases, and 3 bases had no gene match. The CDR3 region has the DNA TGTGCCAGCAGCCCCGGGACTAGCGGGAACACAGATACGCAGTATTTT. Protein: CASSPGTSGNTDTQYF.

V is TRBV9 and J is TRBJ2-7, with D unresolved. Germline V gene lookup returns CDR1 SGDLS and CDR2 YYNGEE. V dropped 0 bases and J dropped 6 bases, with 19 bases sitting between them. The CDR3 extends over 16 amino acids. CDR3 in amino acids: CASSVGSVRASPEQYF. DNA of the CDR3: TGTGCCAGCAGCGTAGGTTCCGTAAGGGCGTCTCCCGAGCAGTACTTC.